A single sample is the source of the 20 T cell receptor beta chains below, sequenced in a study of beta chain features in type 1 diabetes. No cognate antigen is known for these TCRs. Study-level results: When Type 1 diabetes patients were examined, their TCRB CDR3s proved moderately but significantly shorter in all four CD4+ subsets.

The sequenced template was cDNA made from the entire isolated RNA. Method: immunoSEQ multiplex PCR; TCRdb's copy keeps in-frame clones and lacks some. The sample lists 300,000 to 350,000 clones; roughly 9% were seen once. Sequenced sample: central memory CD4+ T cells from blood. The receptors were gathered from a man aged 25 to 45 with type 1 diabetes.

This chain uses TRBV11-1 with TRBJ2-3; D unresolved. CDR1 is SGHAT, CDR2 FQDESV, per germline (reference sequence). The V and J ends lost 3 bases and 1 base respectively, with 11 bases between them. The CDR3 runs 15 residues. The CDR3 DNA reads as TGTGCCAGCAGCTTCGTCGGCGGAGGCACAGATACGCAGTATTTT. Translated, it gives CASSFVGGGTDTQYF. Full variable domain (rest looked up from reference TRBV11-1 and TRBJ2-3): EAEVAQSPRYKITEKSQAVAFWCDPISGHATLYWYRQILGQGPELLVQFQDESVVDDSQLPKDRFSAERLKGVDSTLKIQPAELGDSAMYLCASSFVGGGTDTQYFGPGTRLTVL.

The V gene is TRBV7-2, the J gene TRBJ2-1; D remains unclear. CDR3 size: 13 residues. Germline CDR1 SGHTA, CDR2 FQGNSA. Trimming shortened V by 5 bases and J by 5 bases, and 10 bases separated the two germline ends. The CDR3 coding sequence is TGTGCCAGCAGCATCGGCCATAACAATGAGCAGTTCTTC. Translated, it gives CASSIGHNNEQFF.

A few counts support this clone. This rearrangement joins TRBV14 to TRBJ2-5; TRBD2 is a possible D gene (5 bases). Trimming took 0 bases from V and 7 from J, leaving 15 bases between them. Germline V CDR1 and CDR2: SGHDN, FVKESK. CDR3 size: 15 residues. CDR3 amino acids: CASSQEARGGGTQYF. The CDR3 coding sequence is TGTGCCAGCAGCCAAGAAGCCCGGGGTGGAGGGACCCAGTACTTC.

This clone was counted only a few times. The chain combines TRBV10-3 with TRBJ1-2, with 9 bases aligning to TRBD1. With 4 bases clipped from V and 9 bases from J, the junction kept 9 bases outside the gene matches. From germline, CDR1 is ENHRY and CDR2 SYGVKD. The CDR3 consists of 14 residues. CDR3 protein: CAISGGQGPGSYTF. CDR3 sequence (DNA): TGTGCCATCAGTGGGGGACAGGGACCCGGAAGCTACACCTTC.

This clone has more than one count but fewer than ten. The V gene is TRBV9, the J gene TRBJ2-3; the match to TRBD1 covers 10 bases. V trimming: 4 bases; J trimming: 0 bases; junction bases outside the gene matches: 5. This CDR3 is built from 16 residues. Germline V lookup: CDR1 SGDLS, CDR2 YYNGEE. The CDR3 loop reads CASSSDRGLSTDTQYF. CDR3 DNA sequence: TGTGCCAGCAGCTCAGACAGGGGGCTAAGCACAGATACGCAGTATTTT.

V gene TRBV6-6 combines with J gene TRBJ2-7; D uncertain. V gave up 2 bases and J gave up 0 bases, with 5 bases separating them. The V gene's germline CDR1 is MNHNY and CDR2 SVGAGI (reference sequence). The CDR3 is 13 residues long. CDR3 DNA: TGTGCCAGCAGTTACAGGGTCTCCTACGAGCAGTACTTC. Amino acid sequence: CASSYRVSYEQYF.

V and J are TRBV5-6 and TRBJ2-1; 10 bases line up with TRBD2. Germline V lookup: CDR1 SGHDT, CDR2 YYEEEE. V gave up 0 bases and J gave up 4 bases; unmatched junction bases: 10. CDR3 length: 18 residues. The CDR3, as DNA: TGTGCCAGCAGCTTGGCCTCTCTAGCGGGGGCTTTTTACAATGAGCAGTTCTTC. This sequence encodes CASSLASLAGAFYNEQFF.

V gene TRBV9 combines with J gene TRBJ2-3; D remains unclear. V shed 0 bases and J shed 2 bases, with 4 bases lying between them. Germline CDR1 SGDLS, CDR2 YYNGEE. The CDR3 consists of 13 residues. CDR3 loop: CASSVANTDTQYF. The CDR3 DNA sequence: TGTGCCAGCAGCGTAGCTAACACAGATACGCAGTATTTT.

The table lists this clone with a few counts. The chain links TRBV10-1 to TRBJ2-1; D possibly corresponds to TRBD2 (6 bases). V was pared by 2 bases and J by 6 bases, with 11 bases between. CDR1 and CDR2 (germline): WNHNN, SYGVQD (reference sequence). The CDR3 consists of 14 residues. The CDR3 nucleotides read TGCGCCAGCAGTGAGGGCGGGGCCGTCAATGAGCAGTTCTTC. Translating it yields CASSEGGAVNEQFF.

This clone was seen a few times. The chain joins TRBV29-1 to TRBJ1-4, with D unclear. The CDR3 covers 13 residues. The germline V gene has CDR1 SQVTM and CDR2 ANQGSEA. Between the trimmed V and J ends, which lost 4 bases and 7 bases, there was a span of 13 bases. For the CDR3, the DNA is TGCAGCGTTGGGGAGGCTTTGGGTGAAAAACTGTTTTTT. Amino acid sequence: CSVGEALGEKLFF.

The rearrangement uses TRBV14 and TRBJ1-2, with 7 bases identical to TRBD1. V shed 3 bases, J shed 4 bases, and the junction held 5 bases outside the gene matches. The CDR3 consists of 14 residues. Germline values: CDR1 SGHDN, CDR2 FVKESK. The CDR3 loop is CASSHTTGSYGYTF. The CDR3 DNA reads as TGTGCCAGCAGCCACACGACAGGGAGCTATGGCTACACCTTC.

This clone was counted many times. The rearrangement joins TRBV7-9 to TRBJ2-1, with 7 bases fitting TRBD2. The germline gives CDR1 SEHNR, CDR2 FQNEAQ (reference sequence). The CDR3 runs 14 residues. The trim removed 4 bases at V and 9 bases at J, leaving 9 bases unmatched. The CDR3 nucleotides are TGTGCCAGCAGCTCTAGCCGAGGGAGGGGTGAGCAGTTCTTC. It translates to CASSSSRGRGEQFF.

In the case of this clone: This sample also contains other DNA sequences that code for the same CDR3. V gene TRBV7-2 combines with J gene TRBJ2-1, with TRBD2 matching 10 bases. V shed 4 bases, J shed 5 bases, and the junction held 2 bases outside the gene matches. The CDR3 is made up of 14 amino acids. Germline V gene lookup returns CDR1 SGHTA and CDR2 FQGNSA. The DNA for the CDR3 is TGTGCCAGCAGCTCTGGACTAGCGGACAATGAGCAGTTCTTC. It encodes CASSSGLADNEQFF.

The V call is TRBV6-1, the J call TRBJ2-1, with unresolved D. This CDR3 contains 11 residues. Trimming pared 6 bases from V and 7 bases from J, leaving 7 bases between. Germline lookup yields CDR1 MNHNS and CDR2 SASEGT. The CDR3 protein is CASSLTNEQFF. The DNA of the CDR3 is TGTGCCAGCAGCCTTACTAATGAGCAGTTCTTC.

The chain carries TRBV6-5 and TRBJ1-6; 10 bases line up with TRBD1. With 6 bases clipped from V and 10 bases from J, the junction kept 3 bases outside the gene matches. Germline V lookup: CDR1 MNHEY, CDR2 SVGAGI. The CDR3 is made up of 13 amino acids. The CDR3 bases are TGTGCCAGCAGGCGGGACAGGGGATCACCCCTCCACTTT. Translating it yields CASRRDRGSPLHF.

The V and J genes are TRBV13 and TRBJ2-7, with 9 bases matching TRBD2. The ends lost 3 bases at V and 7 bases at J; junction bases unmatched: 4. Germline V lookup: CDR1 PRHDT, CDR2 FYEKMQ (reference sequence). This CDR3 has 13 amino acids. The CDR3 loop is CASSFAGGREQYF. The CDR3 DNA reads as TGTGCCAGCAGCTTTGCGGGGGGGAGAGAGCAGTACTTC.

The CDR3 coding sequence is TGCAGCGTTGCTGCTAGTTTCAATCAGCCCCAGCATTTT. Its translation is CSVAASFNQPQHF. The V call is TRBV29-1, the J call TRBJ1-5; D not resolved. Trimming removed 4 bases at V and 3 bases at J, with 10 bases between. The CDR3 consists of 13 residues. Germline V gene lookup returns CDR1 SQVTM and CDR2 ANQGSEA.

This clone showed up just a few times. This chain links TRBV5-1 with TRBJ2-2, with a possible D match to TRBD1 (6 bases). Germline CDR1 and CDR2: SGHRS and YFSETQ. Deletions cut 0 bases from V and 5 bases from J, with 11 bases between. The CDR3 totals 15 residues. The CDR3 loop reads CASSLVAGVTGELFF. The CDR3 DNA sequence: TGCGCCAGCAGCTTGGTGGCAGGGGTTACCGGGGAGCTGTTTTTT. The variable domain in full, with the rest retrieved from reference TRBV5-1 and TRBJ2-2, is KAGVTQTPRYLIKTRGQQVTLSCSPISGHRSVSWYQQTPGQGLQFLFEYFSETQRNKGNFPGRFSGRQFSNSRSEMNVSTLELGDSALYLCASSLVAGVTGELFFGEGSRLTVL.

This clone was found a few times. The chain recombines TRBV7-2 with TRBJ2-7, with D unresolved. Germline CDR1 is SGHTA and CDR2 is FQGNSA. Trimming shortened V by 0 bases and J by 1 base, and 7 bases separated the two germline ends. The CDR3 length is 14 residues. The CDR3 sequence is CASSLAKNSYEQYF. The CDR3 DNA reads as TGTGCCAGCAGCTTAGCGAAGAATTCCTACGAGCAGTACTTC.

In this sample, this clone turned up a few times. J is TRBJ2-1 and V is TRBV7-8; D gene uncertain. The CDR3 extends over 16 amino acids. V lost 5 bases and J 5 bases, leaving 19 bases between the germline ends. Germline assignment: CDR1 SGHVS and CDR2 FQNEAQ. CDR3 amino acids: CASSPSESARNNEQFF. CDR3 in DNA: TGTGCCAGCAGCCCCAGCGAGTCTGCTAGGAACAATGAGCAGTTCTTC. The variable domain in full, completed from reference TRBV7-8 and TRBJ2-1, reads GAGVSQSPRYKVAKRGQDVALRCDPISGHVSLFWYQQALGQGPEFLTYFQNEAQLDKSGLPSDRFFAERPEGSVSTLKIQRTQQEDSAVYLCASSPSESARNNEQFFGPGTRLTVL.